A selection of T cell receptor beta chains follows, all from one sample in a study of cytomegalovirus exposure and HLA in healthy donors. TCRdb's copy holds only in-frame clones and misses some; the assay was immunoSEQ multiplex PCR. Of roughly 100,000 clones listed, roughly 80% are singletons. Sequenced: PBMCs. These receptors were obtained from a middle-aged woman in good health and CMV-seropositive. Each CDR3 is given with its conserved first and last residue. The D gene is left open where the match is weak. Not every row has a clone size; where given, it reads once, few, many or a size class.

V gene,clone size,J gene,D gene,CDR3 DNA,CDR3 protein
TRBV5-1,once,TRBJ2-2,TRBD2,TGCGCCAGCAGCAGTCGGGGGCGGACTAGCGGGTATACCGGGGAGCTGTTTTTT,CASSSRGRTSGYTGELFF
TRBV18,.,TRBJ1-5,TRBD1,TGTGCCAGCTCACCGACAGGGGGAGATCAGCCCCAGCATTTT,CASSPTGGDQPQHF
TRBV19,.,TRBJ2-2,.,TGTGCCAGTAGAAATCGACAGGTGAACACCGGGGAGCTGTTTTTT,CASRNRQVNTGELFF
TRBV5-1,.,TRBJ1-5,.,TGCGCCAGCAGCTTGGCAGGCCCCTATAGCAATCAGCCCCAGCATTTT,CASSLAGPYSNQPQHF
TRBV5-4,.,TRBJ2-3,TRBD2,TGTGCCAGCAGCTTGGCTAGCGGGAGTCATCTCGGCACAGATACGCAGTATTTT,CASSLASGSHLGTDTQYF
TRBV6-5,.,TRBJ1-1,.,TGTGCCAGCAGTCCCCTGGGGGGGACTGAAGCTTTCTTT,CASSPLGGTEAFF
TRBV2,.,TRBJ1-2,.,TGTGCCAGCGGGCCACCTAATCCCCTCTATGGCTACACCTTC,CASGPPNPLYGYTF
TRBV10-3,.,TRBJ1-1,TRBD1,TGTGCCATCAGAGGGACAGGGCGGTCGGAGAACACTGAAGCTTTCTTT,CAIRGTGRSENTEAFF
TRBV28,.,TRBJ2-7,.,TGTGCCAGCAGTTACCCGGGAGTACCAAACTACGAGCAGTACTTC,CASSYPGVPNYEQYF
TRBV19,.,TRBJ1-2,.,TGTGCCAGTAGTACATTACCGGACAGCTATGGCTACACCTTC,CASSTLPDSYGYTF
TRBV11-2,.,TRBJ2-1,TRBD2,TGTGCCAGCAGGGTTAGCGGGGGATTGGAGCAGTTCTTC,CASRVSGGLEQFF
TRBV4-1,few,TRBJ1-6,.,TGCGCCAGCAGCCAAGGGGGCCCGGGACTTGGTTATTCACCCCTCCACTTT,CASSQGGPGLGYSPLHF
TRBV6-1,.,TRBJ2-7,.,TGTGCCAGCAGTATGACAGTGACCTACGAGCAGTACTTC,CASSMTVTYEQYF
TRBV9,.,TRBJ2-7,TRBD1,TGTGCCAGCAGCGGGGGACAGGGTGACTACGAGCAGTACTTC,CASSGGQGDYEQYF